This T cell receptor beta chain emerged from a study of cytotoxic CD8 clonotypes in ibrutinib-treated CLL. Libraries were prepared by immunoSEQ multiplex PCR; TCRdb keeps only in-frame clonotypes and omits some of them. The table shows over 75,000 clones, with 70% to 85% occurring only once. V was pared by 1 base and J by 2 bases, with 3 bases of the junction left unmatched. The V gene's germline CDR1 is SQVTM and CDR2 ANQGSEA. The CDR3 sequence is 14 residues long. This chain connects TRBV29-1 to TRBJ2-3; 7 bases agree with TRBD2. This receptor was identified in a human donor with chronic lymphocytic leukemia. Here the sequenced sample was PBMCs, taken after 12 months of ibrutinib treatment. The CDR3 DNA sequence: TGCAGCGTTGAAGGTAGCGGGCTCACAGATACGCAGTATTTT. This translates into CSVEGSGLTDTQYF.